A single sample gave rise to the 14 T cell receptor beta chains below, sequenced in a study of blood T cell repertoires in COVID-19 (dated by TCRdb to the early 2020s). Library method: the immunoSEQ multiplex PCR assay. This is the immuneACCESS table as TCRdb keeps it, with only in-frame sequences that have V and J called. A part of the clones is gone; compared with another copy, unresolved V genes explain less than half, and the rest is unexplained. A total of around 150,000 clones appear in this sample, around 79% of them only once. The ten biggest clones cover roughly 2.9% of the sample. The sequenced sample consisted of PBMCs or T cells enriched from blood (not recorded which). The receptors derive from a woman in her 50s who had recovered from COVID-19.

The chain links TRBV13 to TRBJ1-1; D is unresolved. The CDR3 covers 13 residues. Germline CDR1 PRHDT, CDR2 FYEKMQ (reference sequence). Trimming took off 1 base at V and 4 bases at J, with 7 bases between the two ends. As DNA, the CDR3 is TGTGCCAGCAGCTTAGTCTCCTCCACTGAAGCTTTCTTT. Its translation is CASSLVSSTEAFF.

This chain uses TRBV9 with TRBJ2-3; D is perhaps TRBD2 (6 bases). This CDR3 is built from 16 residues. The V and J ends lost 0 bases and 2 bases respectively, with 13 bases between them. CDR1 and CDR2 (germline): SGDLS, YYNGEE. The CDR3 DNA sequence: TGTGCCAGCAGCGTAGCGGGTGGGGGGAACACAGATACGCAGTATTTT. Protein: CASSVAGGGNTDTQYF.

This rearrangement joins TRBV5-1 to TRBJ1-4; D remains unclear. Per germline, CDR1 SGHRS and CDR2 YFSETQ. This CDR3 spans 14 amino acids. V lost 7 bases and J lost 0, with 10 bases in between. CDR3 sequence reads: CASRRIATNEKLFF. CDR3 in DNA: TGCGCCAGCCGCAGGATTGCAACTAATGAAAAACTGTTTTTT.

This chain connects TRBV24-1 to TRBJ2-1; 10 nucleotides line up with TRBD2. J lost 4 bases, V lost 0 bases, and 2 bases had no gene match. This CDR3 has 16 residues. CDR1 is KGHDR, CDR2 SFDVKD, per germline. CDR3 DNA sequence: TGTGCCACCAGTGATTTGACTAGCGGGGCTTACAATGAGCAGTTCTTC. Its protein product is CATSDLTSGAYNEQFF.

J is TRBJ1-1 and V is TRBV29-1; TRBD1 aligns across 10 bases. The length of the CDR3 is 13 residues. The V segment lost 7 bases and the J segment 1 base; nucleotides outside the gene matches: 3. The germline V gene has CDR1 SQVTM and CDR2 ANQGSEA. CDR3 in amino acids: CSGDRGPNTEAFF. DNA of the CDR3: TGCAGCGGGGACAGGGGCCCGAACACTGAAGCTTTCTTT.

The chain has TRBV3-1 (or the pseudogene TRBV3-2) and TRBJ1-6, with D uncertain. The germline V and J ends were trimmed by 6 bases and 6 bases, with 6 bases remaining between them. This CDR3 spans 12 amino acids. CDR1 LGHDT and CDR2 YNNKEL come from the germline V gene (reference sequence). Written as DNA, the CDR3 is TGTGCCAGCAGGGCGGCTAATTCACCCCTCCACTTT. This codes for CASRAANSPLHF.

The chain links TRBV3-1 (or the pseudogene TRBV3-2) to TRBJ2-7; the match to TRBD2 covers 7 bases. The junction had 15 bases not matched to a gene; V was cut back by 4 bases and J by 6 bases. CDR1 and CDR2 from the germline V gene are LGHDT and YNNKEL (reference sequence). The CDR3 has 16 amino acids. The CDR3 DNA is TGTGCCAGCAGCCCCAGGGAGGGCGGGCCGGTTGCCGAGCAGTACTTC. Residues: CASSPREGGPVAEQYF.

The V call is TRBV7-8, the J call TRBJ1-5; TRBD1 might be the D (5 bases). The CDR3 runs 18 residues. The germline V gene encodes CDR1 SGHVS and CDR2 FQNEAQ. V was shortened by 1 base and J by 0 bases, with 16 bases between the two germline ends. For the CDR3, the DNA is TGTGCCAGCAGCTTAGATACAGGATCGAGTCATAGCAATCAGCCCCAGCATTTT. This gives the protein CASSLDTGSSHSNQPQHF.

This clone was recorded only once. The CDR3 coding sequence is TGTGCCAGCAGTGAACGGTGGCAGGGTTCCTACGAGCAGTACTTC. It encodes CASSERWQGSYEQYF. The chain carries TRBV6-1 and TRBJ2-7; D perhaps matches TRBD1 (5 bases). This CDR3 spans 15 amino acids. Trimming took off 2 bases at V and 1 base at J, with 12 bases between the two ends. Looked up from germline, CDR1 is MNHNS and CDR2 is SASEGT.

The CDR3 sequence is CASSQPTGPSSYEQYF. In DNA, the CDR3 is TGCGCCAGCAGCCAACCCACAGGGCCCTCCTCCTACGAGCAGTACTTC. This chain joins TRBV4-1 and TRBJ2-7, with a tentative D call TRBD1 (6 bases). The CDR3 consists of 16 residues. CDR1 is MGHRA, CDR2 YSYEKL, per germline. Trimming took off 2 bases at V and 0 bases at J, with 14 bases between the two ends.

This sequence joins TRBV28 and TRBJ2-2; 7 nucleotides line up with TRBD1. Losses at the gene ends were 4 bases for V and 4 bases for J; bases not matched to a gene: 12. Germline-derived CDR1 and CDR2 are MDHEN and SYDVKM. The CDR3 totals 17 residues. The CDR3 DNA reads as TGTGCCAGCAGTTCCCCGGAAGTATCAGGGGGCACCGGGGAGCTGTTTTTT. Translated: CASSSPEVSGGTGELFF.

This clone was seen ten or more times. V usage is TRBV7-9 and J usage is TRBJ2-1; D is uncertain. CDR3 length: 11 residues. V was cut by 7 bases and J by 7 bases, with 8 bases left in between. The germline CDR1 and CDR2 sequences are SEHNR and FQNEAQ (reference sequence). The CDR3 region has the DNA TGTGCCAGCACAACCGGGAATGAGCAGTTCTTC. Encoded protein: CASTTGNEQFF.

Regarding this clone: A junction boundary mismatches the germline segment, possibly from a read error. The gene calls are TRBV6-5 and TRBJ1-1, with D possibly matching TRBD1 (6 bases). This CDR3 contains 14 residues. In germline, CDR1 is MNHEY, CDR2 SVGAGI. The chain's CDR3 is CAISYPTRQGEAFF. The CDR3 DNA sequence: TGTGCCATCAGTTACCCCACTCGTCAGGGGGAAGCTTTCTTT.

The chain combines TRBV7-9 with TRBJ2-7; TRBD2 is a possible D gene (6 bases). The CDR3 spans 15 residues. The germline V gene encodes CDR1 SEHNR and CDR2 FQNEAQ (reference sequence). V lost 5 bases and J 7 bases, leaving 21 bases between the germline ends. The CDR3: CASSRGTGTVGEQYF. Written as DNA, the CDR3 is TGTGCCAGCAGCCGGGGGACCGGGACGGTAGGAGAGCAGTACTTC.